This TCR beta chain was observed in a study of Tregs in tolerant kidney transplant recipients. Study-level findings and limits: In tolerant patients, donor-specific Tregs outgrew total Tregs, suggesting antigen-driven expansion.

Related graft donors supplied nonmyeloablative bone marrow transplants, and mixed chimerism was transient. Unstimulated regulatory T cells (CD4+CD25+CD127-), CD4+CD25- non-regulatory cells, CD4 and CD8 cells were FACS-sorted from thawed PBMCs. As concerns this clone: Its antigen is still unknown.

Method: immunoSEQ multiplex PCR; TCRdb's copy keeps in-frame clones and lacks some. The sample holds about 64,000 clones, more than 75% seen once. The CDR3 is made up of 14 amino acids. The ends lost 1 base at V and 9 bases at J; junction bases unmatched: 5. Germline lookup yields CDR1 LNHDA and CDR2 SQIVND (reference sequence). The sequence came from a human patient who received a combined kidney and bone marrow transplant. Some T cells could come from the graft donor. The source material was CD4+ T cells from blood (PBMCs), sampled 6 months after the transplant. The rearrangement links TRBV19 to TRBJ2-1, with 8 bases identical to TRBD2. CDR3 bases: TGTGCCAGTAGTATAGCGGGGGGGCTCGCTGAGCAGTTCTTC. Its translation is CASSIAGGLAEQFF.